The count of the clone carrying this TCR beta chain is one. What it binds is not known. The data stem from a study of T cell responses to AZD1222 COVID-19 vaccine. Germline CDR1 reads SQVTM; CDR2 reads ANQGSEA. J lost 5 bases, V lost 4 bases, and 8 bases had no gene match. The CDR3 has 15 amino acids. Method: immunoSEQ multiplex PCR; TCRdb's copy keeps in-frame clones and lacks some. Of about 190,000 clones listed, roughly 92% are singletons. Study-wide findings and caveats: It was only after the peak T cell response that any repertoires were sampled. After two AZD1222 doses, spike-specific TCR breadth and depth rose versus day 0.

The chain carries TRBV29-1 and TRBJ1-1, with 12 nucleotides matching TRBD1. The sequencing here drew on peripheral blood, taken on day 0 of AZD1222 vaccination. This clonotype was sampled from an adult in good health. DNA of the CDR3: TGCAGCGTTGTCTGGGGGACAGGGGGCTTGACTGAAGCTTTCTTT. Protein product: CSVVWGTGGLTEAFF.